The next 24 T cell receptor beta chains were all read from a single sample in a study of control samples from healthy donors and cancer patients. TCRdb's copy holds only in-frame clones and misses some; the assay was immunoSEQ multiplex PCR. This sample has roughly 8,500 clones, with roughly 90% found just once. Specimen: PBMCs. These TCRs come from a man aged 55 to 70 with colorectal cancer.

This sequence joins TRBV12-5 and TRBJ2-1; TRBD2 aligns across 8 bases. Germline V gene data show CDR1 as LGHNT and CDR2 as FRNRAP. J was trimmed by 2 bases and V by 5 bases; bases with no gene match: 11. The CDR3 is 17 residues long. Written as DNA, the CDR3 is TGTGCTAGTGGTCGTACCCAGTACGGGGGGGCCTACAATGAGCAGTTCTTC. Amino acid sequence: CASGRTQYGGAYNEQFF.

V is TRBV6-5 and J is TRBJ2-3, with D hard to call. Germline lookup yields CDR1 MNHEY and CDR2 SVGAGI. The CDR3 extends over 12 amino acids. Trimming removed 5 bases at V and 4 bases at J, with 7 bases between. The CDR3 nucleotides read TGTGCCAGCAGTAACCAGCCAGATACGCAGTATTTT. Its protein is CASSNQPDTQYF.

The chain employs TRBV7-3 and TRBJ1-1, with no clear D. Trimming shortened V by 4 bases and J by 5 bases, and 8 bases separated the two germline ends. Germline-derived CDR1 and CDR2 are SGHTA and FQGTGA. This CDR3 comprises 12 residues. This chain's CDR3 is CASSSAGTEAFF. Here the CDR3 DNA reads TGTGCCAGCAGCTCCGCGGGGACTGAAGCTTTCTTT.

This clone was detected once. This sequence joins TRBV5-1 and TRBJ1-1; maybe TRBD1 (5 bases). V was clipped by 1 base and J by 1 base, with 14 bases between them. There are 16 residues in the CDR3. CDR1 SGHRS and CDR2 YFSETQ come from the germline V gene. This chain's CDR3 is CASSLNLGAPNTEAFF. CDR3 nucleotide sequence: TGCGCCAGCAGCTTGAATCTAGGGGCCCCGAACACTGAAGCTTTCTTT.

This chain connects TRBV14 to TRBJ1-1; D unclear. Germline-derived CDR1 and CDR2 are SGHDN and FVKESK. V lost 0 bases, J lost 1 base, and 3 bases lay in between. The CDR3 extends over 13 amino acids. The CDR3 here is CASSQDWNTEAFF. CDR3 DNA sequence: TGTGCCAGCAGCCAAGACTGGAACACTGAAGCTTTCTTT.

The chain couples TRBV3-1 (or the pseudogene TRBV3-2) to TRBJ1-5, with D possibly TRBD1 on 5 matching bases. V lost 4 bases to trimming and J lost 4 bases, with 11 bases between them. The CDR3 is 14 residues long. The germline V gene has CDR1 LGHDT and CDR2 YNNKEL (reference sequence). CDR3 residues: CASSRKQANQPQHF. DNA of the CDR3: TGTGCCAGCAGCCGGAAACAGGCGAATCAGCCCCAGCATTTT.

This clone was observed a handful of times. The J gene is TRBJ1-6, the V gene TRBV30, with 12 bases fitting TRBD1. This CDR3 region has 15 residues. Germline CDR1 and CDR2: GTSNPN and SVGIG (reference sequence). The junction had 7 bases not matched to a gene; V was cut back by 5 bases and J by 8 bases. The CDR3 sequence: CAWAVRDRGHSPLHF. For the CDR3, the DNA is TGTGCCTGGGCCGTCCGGGACAGGGGGCATTCACCCCTCCACTTT.

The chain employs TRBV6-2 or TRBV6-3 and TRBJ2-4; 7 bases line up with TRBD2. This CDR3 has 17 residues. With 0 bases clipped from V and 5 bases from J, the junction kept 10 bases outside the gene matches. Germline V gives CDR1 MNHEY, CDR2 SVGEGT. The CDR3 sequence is CASSYSNVGGRQNIQYF. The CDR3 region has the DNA TGTGCCAGCAGTTACTCGAATGTGGGGGGGAGGCAAAACATTCAGTACTTC.

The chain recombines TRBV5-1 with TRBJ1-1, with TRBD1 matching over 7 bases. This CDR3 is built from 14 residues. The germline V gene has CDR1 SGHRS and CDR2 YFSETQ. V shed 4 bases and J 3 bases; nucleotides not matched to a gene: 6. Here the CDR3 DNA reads TGCGCCAGCAGCGCCGGGACAGCGCACACTGAAGCTTTCTTT. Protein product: CASSAGTAHTEAFF.

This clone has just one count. CDR3 residues: CASSSNRAYEQYF. In DNA form, the CDR3 reads TGTGCCAGCAGCTCGAACAGGGCCTACGAGCAGTACTTC. The gene calls are TRBV11-2 and TRBJ2-7; the D gene is possibly TRBD1 (6 bases). The CDR3 runs 13 residues. The V gene lost 4 bases and the J gene lost 2 bases, with 9 bases spanning the gap. CDR1 is SGHAT, CDR2 FQNNGV, per germline.

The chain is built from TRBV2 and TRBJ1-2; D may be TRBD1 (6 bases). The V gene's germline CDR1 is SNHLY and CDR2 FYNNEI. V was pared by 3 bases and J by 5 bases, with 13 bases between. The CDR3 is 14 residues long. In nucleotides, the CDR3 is TGTGCCAGCAGTGATTTTTGGACAGCGTATGGCTACACCTTC. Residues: CASSDFWTAYGYTF.

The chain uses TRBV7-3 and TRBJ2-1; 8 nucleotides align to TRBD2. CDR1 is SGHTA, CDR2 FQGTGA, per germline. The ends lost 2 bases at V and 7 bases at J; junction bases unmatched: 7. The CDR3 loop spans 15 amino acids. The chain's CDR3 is CASSLRGGLRNEQFF. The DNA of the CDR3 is TGTGCCAGCAGCTTACGCGGGGGGCTGAGAAATGAGCAGTTCTTC.

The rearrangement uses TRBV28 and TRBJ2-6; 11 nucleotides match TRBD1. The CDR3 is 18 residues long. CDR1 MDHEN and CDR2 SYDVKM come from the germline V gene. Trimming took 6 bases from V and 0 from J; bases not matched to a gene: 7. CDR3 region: CASSRWGTGGSGANVLTF. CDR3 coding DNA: TGTGCCAGCAGCCGATGGGGGACAGGGGGCTCTGGGGCCAACGTCCTGACTTTC.

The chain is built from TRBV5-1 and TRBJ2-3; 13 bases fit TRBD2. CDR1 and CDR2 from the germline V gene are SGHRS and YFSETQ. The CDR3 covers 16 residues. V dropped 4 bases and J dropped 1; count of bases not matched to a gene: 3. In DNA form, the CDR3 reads TGCGCCAGCAGCGCAACTAGCGGGGGGGGCACAGATACGCAGTATTTT. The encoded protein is CASSATSGGGTDTQYF.

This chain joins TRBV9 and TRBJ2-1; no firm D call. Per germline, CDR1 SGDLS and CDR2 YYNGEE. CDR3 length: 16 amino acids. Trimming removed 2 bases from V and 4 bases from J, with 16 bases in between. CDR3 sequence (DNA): TGTGCCAGCAGCGTGGGTCCCACGTGGGGATACAATGAGCAGTTCTTC. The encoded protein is CASSVGPTWGYNEQFF.

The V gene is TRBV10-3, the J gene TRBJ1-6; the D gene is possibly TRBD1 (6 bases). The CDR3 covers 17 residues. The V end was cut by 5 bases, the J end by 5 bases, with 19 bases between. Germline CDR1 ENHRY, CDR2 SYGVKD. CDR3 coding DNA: TGTGCCATCAGTACCCGGAGGGGGGCTGGGGATAATTCACCCCTCCACTTT. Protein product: CAISTRRGAGDNSPLHF.

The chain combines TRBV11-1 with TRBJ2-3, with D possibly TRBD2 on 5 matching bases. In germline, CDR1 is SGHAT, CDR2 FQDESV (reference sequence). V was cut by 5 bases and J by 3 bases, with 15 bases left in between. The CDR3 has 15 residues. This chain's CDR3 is CASSPSYPGTDTQYF. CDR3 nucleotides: TGTGCCAGCAGCCCCTCGTACCCGGGGACAGATACGCAGTATTTT.

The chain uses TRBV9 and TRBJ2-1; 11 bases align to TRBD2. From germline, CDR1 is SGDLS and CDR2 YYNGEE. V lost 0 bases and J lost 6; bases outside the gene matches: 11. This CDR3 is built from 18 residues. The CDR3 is CASSVDPQTSGGRNEQFF. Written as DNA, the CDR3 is TGTGCCAGCAGCGTAGACCCCCAAACTAGCGGGGGCCGCAATGAGCAGTTCTTC.

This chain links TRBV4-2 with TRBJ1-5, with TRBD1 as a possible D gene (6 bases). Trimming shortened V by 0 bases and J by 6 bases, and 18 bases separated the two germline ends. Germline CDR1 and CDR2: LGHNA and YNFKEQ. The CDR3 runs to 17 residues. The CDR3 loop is CASSQDVQGFFGQPQHF. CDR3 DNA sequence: TGTGCCAGCAGCCAAGATGTACAGGGCTTTTTTGGTCAGCCCCAGCATTTT.

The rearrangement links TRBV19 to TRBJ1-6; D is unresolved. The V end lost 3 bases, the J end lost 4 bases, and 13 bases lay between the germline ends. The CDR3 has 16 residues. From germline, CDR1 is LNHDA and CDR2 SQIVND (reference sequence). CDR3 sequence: CASSISGMGYNSPLHF. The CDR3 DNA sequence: TGTGCCAGTAGTATTTCGGGGATGGGATATAATTCACCCCTCCACTTT.

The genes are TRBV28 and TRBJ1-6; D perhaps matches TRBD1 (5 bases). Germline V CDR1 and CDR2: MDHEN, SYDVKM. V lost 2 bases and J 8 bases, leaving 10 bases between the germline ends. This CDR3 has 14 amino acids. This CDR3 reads CASSLGGLDSPLHF. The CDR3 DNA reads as TGTGCCAGCAGTTTAGGGGGTCTCGATTCACCCCTCCACTTT. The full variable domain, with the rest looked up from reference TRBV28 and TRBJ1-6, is DVKVTQSSRYLVKRTGEKVFLECVQDMDHENMFWYRQDPGLGLRLIYFSYDVKMKEKGDIPEGYSVSREKKERFSLILESASTNQTSMYLCASSLGGLDSPLHFGNGTRLTVT.

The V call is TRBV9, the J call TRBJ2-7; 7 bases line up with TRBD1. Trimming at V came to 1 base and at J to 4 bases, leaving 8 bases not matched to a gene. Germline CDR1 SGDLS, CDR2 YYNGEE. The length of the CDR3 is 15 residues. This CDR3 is CASSVTWDSPYEQYF. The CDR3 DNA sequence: TGTGCCAGCAGCGTAACCTGGGACAGTCCATACGAGCAGTACTTC.

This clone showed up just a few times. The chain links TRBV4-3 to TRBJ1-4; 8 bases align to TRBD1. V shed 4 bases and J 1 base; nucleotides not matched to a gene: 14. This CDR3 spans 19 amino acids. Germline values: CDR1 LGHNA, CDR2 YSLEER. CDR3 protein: CASSLGGQGRWGTNEKLFF. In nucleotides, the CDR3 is TGCGCCAGCAGCCTCGGTGGACAGGGCCGATGGGGAACTAATGAAAAACTGTTTTTT.

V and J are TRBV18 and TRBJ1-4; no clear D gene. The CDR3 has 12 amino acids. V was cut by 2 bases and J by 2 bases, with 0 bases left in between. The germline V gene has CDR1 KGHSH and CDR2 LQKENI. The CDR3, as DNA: TGTGCCAGCTCACCAACTAATGAAAAACTGTTTTTT. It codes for CASSPTNEKLFF.